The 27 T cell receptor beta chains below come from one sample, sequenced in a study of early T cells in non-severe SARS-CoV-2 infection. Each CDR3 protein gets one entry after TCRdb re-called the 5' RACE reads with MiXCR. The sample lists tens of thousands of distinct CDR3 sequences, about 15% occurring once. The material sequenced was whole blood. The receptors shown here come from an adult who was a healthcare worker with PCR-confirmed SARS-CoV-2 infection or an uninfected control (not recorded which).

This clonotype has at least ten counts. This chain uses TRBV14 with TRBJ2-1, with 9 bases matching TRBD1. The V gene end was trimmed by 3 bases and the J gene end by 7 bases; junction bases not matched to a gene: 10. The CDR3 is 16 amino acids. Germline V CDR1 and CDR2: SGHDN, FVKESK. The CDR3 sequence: CASSHLRGQGLNEQFF. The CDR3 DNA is TGTGCCAGCAGCCACCTGAGGGGACAGGGACTTAATGAGCAGTTCTTC. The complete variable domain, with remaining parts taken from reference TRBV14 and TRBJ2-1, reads EAGVTQFPSHSVIEKGQTVTLRCDPISGHDNLYWYRRVMGKEIKFLLHFVKESKQDESGMPNNRFLAERTGGTYSTLKVQPAELEDSGVYFCASSHLRGQGLNEQFFGPGTRLTVL.

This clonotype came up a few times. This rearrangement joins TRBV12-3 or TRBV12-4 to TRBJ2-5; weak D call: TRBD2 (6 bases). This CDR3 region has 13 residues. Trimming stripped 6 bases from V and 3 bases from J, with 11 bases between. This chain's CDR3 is CASSRKREETQYF. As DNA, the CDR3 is TGTGCCAGCAGCCGGAAGCGGGAAGAGACCCAGTACTTC.

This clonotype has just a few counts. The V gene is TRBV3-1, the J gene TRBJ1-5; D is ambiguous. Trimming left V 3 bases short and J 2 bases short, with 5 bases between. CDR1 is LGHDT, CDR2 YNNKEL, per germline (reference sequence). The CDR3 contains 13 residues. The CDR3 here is CASSHLGNQPQHF. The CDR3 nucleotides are TGTGCCAGCAGCCACCTGGGCAATCAGCCCCAGCATTTT.

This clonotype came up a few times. In DNA, the CDR3 is TGTGCCAGCTCACCACGGGTAGGGACAACCGACACTGAAGCTTTCTTT. It encodes CASSPRVGTTDTEAFF. The chain employs TRBV18 and TRBJ1-1; tentatively, D is TRBD1 (6 bases). Germline V gives CDR1 KGHSH, CDR2 LQKENI. V lost 1 base and J lost 3, with 15 bases in between. The CDR3 is 16 residues long.

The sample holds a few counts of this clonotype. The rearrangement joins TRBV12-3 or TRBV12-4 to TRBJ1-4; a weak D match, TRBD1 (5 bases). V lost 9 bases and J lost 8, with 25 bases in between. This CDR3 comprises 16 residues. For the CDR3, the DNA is TGTGCCAGTTCTCTAAATGGGGCCAGGGTGGGCGAAAAACTGTTTTTT. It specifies CASSLNGARVGEKLFF.

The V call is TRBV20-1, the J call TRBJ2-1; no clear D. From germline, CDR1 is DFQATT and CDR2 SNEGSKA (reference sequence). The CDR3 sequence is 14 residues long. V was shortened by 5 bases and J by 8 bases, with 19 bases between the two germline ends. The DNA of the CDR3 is TGCAGTGCTCCCGGCAGGTTGGGCCGCGATGAGCAGTTCTTC. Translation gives CSAPGRLGRDEQFF.

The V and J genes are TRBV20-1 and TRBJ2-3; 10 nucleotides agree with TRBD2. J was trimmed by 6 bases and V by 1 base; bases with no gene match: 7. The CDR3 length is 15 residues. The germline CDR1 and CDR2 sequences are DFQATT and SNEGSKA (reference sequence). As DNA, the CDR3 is TGCAGTGCTAGAGGGACTAGCGGATTTCAGGATACGCAGTATTTT. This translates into CSARGTSGFQDTQYF.

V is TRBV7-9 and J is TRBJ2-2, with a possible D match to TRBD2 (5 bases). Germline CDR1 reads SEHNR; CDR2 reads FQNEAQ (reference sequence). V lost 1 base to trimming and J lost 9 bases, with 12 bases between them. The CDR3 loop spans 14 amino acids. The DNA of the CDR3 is TGTGCCAGCAGCTTAGACGGGGTAACCTGGGAGCTGTTTTTT. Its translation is CASSLDGVTWELFF.

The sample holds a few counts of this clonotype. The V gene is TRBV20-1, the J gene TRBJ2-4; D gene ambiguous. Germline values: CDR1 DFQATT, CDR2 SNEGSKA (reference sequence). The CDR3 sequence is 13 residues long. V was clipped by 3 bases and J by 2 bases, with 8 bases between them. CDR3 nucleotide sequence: TGCAGTGCTAGCAGAAGTTCCAAAAACATTCAGTACTTC. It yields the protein CSASRSSKNIQYF.

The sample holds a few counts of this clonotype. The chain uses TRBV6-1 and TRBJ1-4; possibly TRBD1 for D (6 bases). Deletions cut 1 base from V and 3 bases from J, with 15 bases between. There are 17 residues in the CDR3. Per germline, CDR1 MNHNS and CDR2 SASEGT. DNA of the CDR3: TGTGCCAGCAGTGAAGTTGCTCCGGGGGCGGCTAATGAAAAACTGTTTTTT. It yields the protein CASSEVAPGAANEKLFF.

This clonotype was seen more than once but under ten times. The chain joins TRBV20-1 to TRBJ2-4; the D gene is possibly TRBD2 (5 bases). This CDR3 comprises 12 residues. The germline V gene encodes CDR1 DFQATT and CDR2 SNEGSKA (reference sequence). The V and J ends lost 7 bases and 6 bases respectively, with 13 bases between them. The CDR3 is CSVYPGGNIQYF. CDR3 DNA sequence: TGCAGTGTTTATCCTGGAGGAAACATTCAGTACTTC.

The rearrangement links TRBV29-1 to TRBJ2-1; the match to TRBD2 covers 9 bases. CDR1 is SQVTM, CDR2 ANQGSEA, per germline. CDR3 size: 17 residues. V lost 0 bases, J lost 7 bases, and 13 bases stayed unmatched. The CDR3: CSVEDRDSGGRANEQFF. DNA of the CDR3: TGCAGCGTTGAAGATCGGGATAGCGGCGGGAGGGCGAATGAGCAGTTCTTC.

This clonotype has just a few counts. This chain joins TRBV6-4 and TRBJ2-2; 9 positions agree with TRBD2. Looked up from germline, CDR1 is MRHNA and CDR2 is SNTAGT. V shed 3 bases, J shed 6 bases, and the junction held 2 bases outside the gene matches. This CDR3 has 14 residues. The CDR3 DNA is TGTGCCAGCAGTGAAGCGGGAGGCGCCGGGGAGCTGTTTTTT. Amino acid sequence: CASSEAGGAGELFF.

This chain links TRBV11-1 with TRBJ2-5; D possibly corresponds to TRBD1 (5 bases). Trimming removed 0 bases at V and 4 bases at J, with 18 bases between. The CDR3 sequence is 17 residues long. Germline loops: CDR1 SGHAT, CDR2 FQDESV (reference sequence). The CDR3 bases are TGTGCCAGCAGCTTAGCCCGCGGAGCCAATACAGGAGAGACCCAGTACTTC. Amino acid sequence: CASSLARGANTGETQYF.

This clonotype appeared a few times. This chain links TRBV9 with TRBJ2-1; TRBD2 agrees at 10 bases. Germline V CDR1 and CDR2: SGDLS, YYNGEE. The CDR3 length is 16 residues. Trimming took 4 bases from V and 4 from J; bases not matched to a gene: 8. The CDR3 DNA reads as TGTGCCAGCAGCCCAAGGGGGACTAGCGTATACAATGAGCAGTTCTTC. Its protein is CASSPRGTSVYNEQFF.

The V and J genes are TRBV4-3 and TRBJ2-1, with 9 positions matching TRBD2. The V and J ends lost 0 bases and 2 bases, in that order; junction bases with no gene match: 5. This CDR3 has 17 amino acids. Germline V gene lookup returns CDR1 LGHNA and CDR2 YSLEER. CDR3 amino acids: CASSQDRGGRAYNEQFF. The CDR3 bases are TGCGCCAGCAGCCAAGATCGGGGCGGGAGGGCCTACAATGAGCAGTTCTTC.

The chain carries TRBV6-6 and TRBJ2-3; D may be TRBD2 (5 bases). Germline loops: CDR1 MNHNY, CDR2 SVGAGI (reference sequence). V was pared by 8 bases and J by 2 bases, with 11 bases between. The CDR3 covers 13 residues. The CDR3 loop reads CASVETTTDTQYF. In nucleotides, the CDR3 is TGTGCCAGCGTCGAGACTACCACAGATACGCAGTATTTT.

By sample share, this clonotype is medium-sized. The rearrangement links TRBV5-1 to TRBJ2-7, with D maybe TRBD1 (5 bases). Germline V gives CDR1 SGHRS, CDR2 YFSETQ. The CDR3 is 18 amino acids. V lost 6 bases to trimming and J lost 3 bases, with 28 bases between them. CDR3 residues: CASNIRQPSYTDFYEQYF. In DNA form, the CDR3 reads TGCGCCAGCAACATTAGACAGCCCAGTTATACCGATTTCTACGAGCAGTACTTC.

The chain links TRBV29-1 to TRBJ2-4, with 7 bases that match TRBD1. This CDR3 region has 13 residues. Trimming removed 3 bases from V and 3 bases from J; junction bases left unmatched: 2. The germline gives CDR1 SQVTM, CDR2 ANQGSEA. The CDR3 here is CSVDDRVKNIQYF. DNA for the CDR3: TGCAGCGTTGATGACAGGGTCAAAAACATTCAGTACTTC.

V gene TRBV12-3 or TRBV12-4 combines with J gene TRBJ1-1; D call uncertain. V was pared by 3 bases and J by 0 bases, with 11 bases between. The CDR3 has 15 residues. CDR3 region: CASSFVRYMNTEAFF. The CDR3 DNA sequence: TGTGCCAGCAGTTTTGTCAGGTACATGAACACTGAAGCTTTCTTT.

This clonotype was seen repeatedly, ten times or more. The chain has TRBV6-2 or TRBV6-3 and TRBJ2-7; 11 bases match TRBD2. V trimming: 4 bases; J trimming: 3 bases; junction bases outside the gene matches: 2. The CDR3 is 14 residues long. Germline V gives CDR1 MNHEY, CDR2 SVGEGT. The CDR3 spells CASSWTSGFYEQYF. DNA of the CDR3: TGTGCCAGCAGTTGGACTAGCGGGTTCTACGAGCAGTACTTC.

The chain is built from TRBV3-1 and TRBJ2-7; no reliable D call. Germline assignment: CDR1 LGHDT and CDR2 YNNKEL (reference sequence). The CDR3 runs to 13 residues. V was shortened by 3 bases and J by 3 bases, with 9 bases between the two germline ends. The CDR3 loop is CASSQGGDYEQYF. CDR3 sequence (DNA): TGTGCCAGCAGCCAGGGCGGAGACTACGAGCAGTACTTC.

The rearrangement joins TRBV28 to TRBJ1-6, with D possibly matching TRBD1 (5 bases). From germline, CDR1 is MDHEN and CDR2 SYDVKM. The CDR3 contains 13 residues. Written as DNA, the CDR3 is TGTGCGGGACGGGGCTCCTATAATTCACCCCTCCACTTT. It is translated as CAGRGSYNSPLHF.

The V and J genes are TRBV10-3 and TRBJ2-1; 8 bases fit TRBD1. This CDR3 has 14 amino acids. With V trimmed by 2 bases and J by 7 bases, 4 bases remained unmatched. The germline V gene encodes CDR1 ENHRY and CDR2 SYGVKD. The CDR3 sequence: CAISETGGWNEQFF. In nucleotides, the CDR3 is TGTGCCATCAGTGAGACAGGGGGTTGGAATGAGCAGTTCTTC.

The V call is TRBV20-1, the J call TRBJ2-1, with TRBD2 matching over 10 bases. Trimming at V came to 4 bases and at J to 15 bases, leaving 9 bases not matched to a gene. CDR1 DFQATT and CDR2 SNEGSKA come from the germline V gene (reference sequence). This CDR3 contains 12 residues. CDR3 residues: CSATTYSGRWFF. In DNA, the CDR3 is TGCAGTGCTACAACGTATAGCGGGAGGTGGTTCTTC.

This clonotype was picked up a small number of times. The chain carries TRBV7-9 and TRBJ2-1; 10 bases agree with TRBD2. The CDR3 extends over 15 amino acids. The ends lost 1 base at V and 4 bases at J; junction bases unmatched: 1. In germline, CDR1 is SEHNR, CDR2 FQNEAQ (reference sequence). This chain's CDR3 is CASSLGTSGYNEQFF. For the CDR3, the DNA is TGTGCCAGCAGCTTAGGGACTAGCGGATACAATGAGCAGTTCTTC.

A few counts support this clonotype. The DNA of the CDR3 is TGTGCCAGCAGCTTCCGGTATGAGTCGGAGTTCAGCTCCTACGAGCAGTACTTC. It translates to CASSFRYESEFSSYEQYF. The V call is TRBV7-9, the J call TRBJ2-7; D uncertain. V was pared by 3 bases and J by 0 bases, with 21 bases between. The CDR3 runs to 18 residues. Germline V gives CDR1 SEHNR, CDR2 FQNEAQ (reference sequence).